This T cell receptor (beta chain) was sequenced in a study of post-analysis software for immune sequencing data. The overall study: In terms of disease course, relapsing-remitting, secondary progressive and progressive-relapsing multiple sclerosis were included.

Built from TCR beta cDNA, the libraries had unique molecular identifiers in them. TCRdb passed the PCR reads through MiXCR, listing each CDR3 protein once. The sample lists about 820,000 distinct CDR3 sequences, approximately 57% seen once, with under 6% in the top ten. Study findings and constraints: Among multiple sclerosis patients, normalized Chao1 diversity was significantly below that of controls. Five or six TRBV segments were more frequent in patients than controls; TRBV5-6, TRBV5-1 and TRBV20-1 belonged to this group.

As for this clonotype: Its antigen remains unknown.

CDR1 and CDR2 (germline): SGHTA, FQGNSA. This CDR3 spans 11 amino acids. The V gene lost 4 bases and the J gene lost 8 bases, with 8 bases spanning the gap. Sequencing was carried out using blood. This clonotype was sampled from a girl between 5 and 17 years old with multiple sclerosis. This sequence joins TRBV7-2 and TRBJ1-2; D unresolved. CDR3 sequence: CASSSLTGYTF. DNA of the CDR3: TGTGCCAGCAGCTCCCTGACCGGCTACACCTTC. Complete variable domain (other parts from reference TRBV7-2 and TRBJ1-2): GAGVSQSPSNKVTEKGKDVELRCDPISGHTALYWYRQSLGQGLEFLIYFQGNSAPDKSGLPSDRFSAERTGGSVSTLTIQRTQQEDSAVYLCASSSLTGYTFGSGTRLTVV.